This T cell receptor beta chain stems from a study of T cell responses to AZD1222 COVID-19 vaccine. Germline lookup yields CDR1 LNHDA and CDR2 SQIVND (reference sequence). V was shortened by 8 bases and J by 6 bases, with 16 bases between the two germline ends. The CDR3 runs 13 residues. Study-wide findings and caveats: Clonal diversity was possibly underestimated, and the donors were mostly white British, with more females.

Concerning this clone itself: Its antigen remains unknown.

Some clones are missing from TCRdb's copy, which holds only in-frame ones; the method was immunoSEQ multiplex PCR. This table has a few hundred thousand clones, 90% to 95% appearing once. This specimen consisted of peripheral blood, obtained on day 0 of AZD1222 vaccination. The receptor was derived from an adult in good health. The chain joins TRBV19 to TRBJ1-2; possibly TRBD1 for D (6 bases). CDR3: CASGRRGGHGYTF. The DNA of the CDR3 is TGTGCCAGTGGCCGAAGGGGGGGCCATGGCTACACCTTC.